This TCR beta chain was captured by sequencing in a study of cytomegalovirus exposure and HLA in healthy donors. The study's findings and limits: Reportedly, cytomegalovirus status was diagnosed with high sensitivity and specificity. Highest at DRB1 and lowest at HLA-C, TCR association rates differed among HLA loci in a later analysis. The likely origin of a cluster of highly shared sequence variants was a sequencing artifact.

Regarding this clone: As yet, its antigen is unknown.

Primers: 60 Vbeta forward and 13 Jbeta reverse. Sequencing used immunoSEQ multiplex PCR; TCRdb keeps in-frame clones, though not all of them. The table lists over 110,000 clones, 75% to 85% of them singletons. With V trimmed by 4 bases and J by 2 bases, 5 bases remained unmatched. Germline lookup yields CDR1 SNHLY and CDR2 FYNNEI. The CDR3 loop spans 15 amino acids. The J gene is TRBJ1-2, the V gene TRBV2, with 9 bases aligning to TRBD1. The material sequenced was PBMCs. The TCR comes from a middle-aged woman in good health and CMV-seropositive. The CDR3, as DNA: TGTGCCAGCAGTGTGGGACAGGGAATGAACTATGGCTACACCTTC. Its protein is CASSVGQGMNYGYTF.